The clone carrying this T cell receptor beta chain appeared a few times. What it binds is unknown. Blood RNA came from unsorted whole blood; germline DNA was also extracted. The sample is drawn from a study of tumor-infiltrating lymphocytes in primary liver carcinoma. Study overall: Treatment of the patients' primary liver carcinoma consisted of surgical resection. Study findings and constraints: Relative to blood, tumors carried a significantly larger fraction of the repertoire in their top 250 clones (p = 0.039).

Per germline, CDR1 MDHEN and CDR2 SYDVKM. The CDR3 consists of 13 residues. V lost 8 bases, J lost 3 bases, and 12 bases lay in between. TCR beta cDNA was reverse-transcribed from approximately 0.45 ug of total RNA. The reaction used a constant-region primer and ProtoScript II reverse transcriptase. Amplification in three nested multiplex PCR rounds with slightly modified ARM-PCR gave rise to TCR beta libraries. TRBV1-TRBV30 forward primers and a C-beta reverse primer were used in the first two PCR rounds, which each ran for ten to eleven cycles. TCRdb itself ran the multiplex PCR reads through MiXCR, one entry per CDR3 protein. The sample consists of 310,000 or so distinct CDR3 sequences, around three fifths of them appearing once.

The sequence derives from a man aged 35 to 55 with primary liver carcinoma and hepatitis B virus infection. The sample was peripheral blood. This chain connects TRBV28 to TRBJ2-3; D ambiguous. The DNA for the CDR3 is TGTGCCAGCGCCCCAATCATGACAGATACGCAGTATTTT. Amino acid sequence: CASAPIMTDTQYF.